A selection of T cell receptor beta chains follows, all from one sample in a study of shared clonotypes between healthy human individuals. Assay used: immunoSEQ multiplex PCR; TCRdb lists only in-frame clones, some missing. The table records approximately 510,000 clones, approximately 85% of them present only once. Sequenced: PBMCs. Every receptor here comes from a woman aged 40 to 55 in good health. Some clones in this sample may be carry-over from other donors' samples. Both conserved end residues are part of each CDR3. A D gene is named only where the DNA matches it firmly. Not every row has a clone size; where given, it reads once, few, many or a size class.

V	D	J	size	CDR3	DNA
TRBV28	-	TRBJ2-2	-	CASSLVYSSGELFF	TGTGCCAGCAGTTTAGTTTATTCGTCCGGGGAGCTGTTTTTT
TRBV5-4	TRBD1	TRBJ2-3	-	CASSPQQGPSTDTQYF	TGTGCCAGCAGCCCCCAACAGGGGCCAAGCACAGATACGCAGTATTTT
TRBV28	-	TRBJ2-7	once	CASSLSNRPVYEQYF	TGTGCCAGCAGTTTGTCGAACAGGCCCGTCTACGAGCAGTACTTC
TRBV7-9	-	TRBJ2-1	-	CASSLVSYNEQFF	TGTGCCAGCAGCTTAGTCTCCTACAATGAGCAGTTCTTC
TRBV5-1	TRBD2	TRBJ2-2	-	CASSLESSGRATGELFF	TGCGCCAGCAGCTTGGAGTCTAGCGGGAGGGCCACCGGGGAGCTGTTTTTT
TRBV21-1	-	TRBJ2-2	once	CASSKVQTGELFF	TGTGCCAGCAGCAAGGTCCAAACCGGGGAGCTGTTTTTT
TRBV15	-	TRBJ2-1	-	CATSRDLLASYNEQFF	TGTGCCACCAGCAGAGATCTGTTAGCTTCCTACAATGAGCAGTTCTTC
TRBV2	-	TRBJ1-1	-	CASSSGQYTEAFF	TGTGCCAGCAGTAGCGGACAGTACACTGAAGCTTTCTTT
TRBV6-1	-	TRBJ1-1	-	CASSEIWDGGGAFF	TGTGCCAGCAGTGAGATTTGGGACGGCGGAGGGGCTTTCTTT
TRBV30	-	TRBJ1-1	few	CAWSVFGGEAFF	TGTGCCTGGAGTGTATTCGGGGGCGAAGCTTTCTTT
TRBV28	-	TRBJ2-3	once	CASALRNTQYF	TGTGCCAGCGCCTTGAGAAATACGCAGTATTTT
TRBV29-1	-	TRBJ2-3	few	CSVRRDATDTQYF	TGCAGCGTTCGGCGGGATGCCACAGATACGCAGTATTTT
TRBV9	-	TRBJ1-4	many	CASSPWDNEKLFF	TGTGCCAGCAGCCCCTGGGATAATGAAAAACTGTTTTTT
TRBV7-2	TRBD2	TRBJ2-7	few	CASSARTSVTYEQYF	TGTGCCAGCAGCGCCCGGACTAGCGTGACCTACGAGCAGTACTTC
TRBV2	TRBD1	TRBJ2-5	-	CASSEDQDRAATQYF	TGTGCCAGCAGTGAAGACCAGGACAGGGCTGCGACCCAGTACTTC
TRBV6-6	-	TRBJ2-2	-	CASSYMQNTGELFF	TGTGCCAGCAGTTACATGCAGAACACCGGGGAGCTGTTTTTT
TRBV5-1	TRBD1	TRBJ2-7	-	CASSFWTGGGDEQYF	TGCGCCAGCAGCTTTTGGACAGGGGGCGGGGACGAGCAGTACTTC
TRBV28	TRBD2	TRBJ2-7	-	CASSPTPWGSGRKGYEQYF	TGTGCCAGCAGTCCTACCCCCTGGGGGAGCGGGAGGAAGGGCTACGAGCAGTACTTC
TRBV7-9	-	TRBJ2-2	-	CASSLNGAGTGELFF	TGTGCCAGCAGCTTGAATGGAGCGGGCACCGGGGAGCTGTTTTTT
TRBV7-9	-	TRBJ1-4	-	CASSLSGATNEKLFF	TGTGCCAGCAGCTTATCGGGTGCAACTAATGAAAAACTGTTTTTT
TRBV14	-	TRBJ2-2	-	CASSRGTHTANTGELFF	TGTGCCAGCAGCAGGGGGACTCACACAGCAAACACCGGGGAGCTGTTTTTT
TRBV30	-	TRBJ2-3	-	CAWSGGYSTDTQYF	TGTGCCTGGAGCGGGGGTTATAGCACAGATACGCAGTATTTT
TRBV27	TRBD1	TRBJ2-5	-	CASNSAGTDSRTQYF	TGTGCCAGCAACTCCGCCGGGACAGACTCTCGGACCCAGTACTTC
TRBV18	TRBD2	TRBJ2-7	-	CASSPEAGGVGEQYF	TGTGCCAGCTCACCAGAAGCGGGAGGTGTGGGGGAGCAGTACTTC
TRBV6-1	-	TRBJ1-6	-	CASSGQAPPSALHF	TGTGCCAGCAGTGGACAGGCCCCTCCGTCGGCCCTCCACTTT
TRBV2	TRBD1	TRBJ1-1	-	CASSLTGVAHSTVSTEAFF	TGTGCCAGCAGCTTGACAGGGGTGGCCCATTCGACGGTGAGCACTGAAGCTTTCTTT
TRBV1	-	TRBJ2-7	-	CTSSQGENYEQYF	TGCACCAGCAGCCAGGGGGAGAATTACGAGCAGTACTTC
TRBV6-5	-	TRBJ2-7	-	CASTLTGSYEQYF	TGTGCCAGCACCCTGACGGGATCCTACGAGCAGTACTTC
TRBV7-9	-	TRBJ2-1	-	CASSFTLGLFYNEQFF	TGTGCCAGCAGCTTTACCCTAGGACTATTCTACAATGAGCAGTTCTTC
TRBV6-1	-	TRBJ2-5	many	CASSDGREPETQYF	TGTGCCAGCAGTGACGGCAGGGAGCCCGAGACCCAGTACTTC
TRBV9	-	TRBJ2-3	-	CASSAFSGSTDTQYF	TGTGCCAGCAGCGCCTTTAGCGGATCCACAGATACGCAGTATTTT
TRBV9	-	TRBJ1-2	-	CASSPGGWLQENYGYTF	TGTGCCAGCAGCCCAGGAGGATGGCTCCAGGAGAACTATGGCTACACCTTC
TRBV5-1	-	TRBJ1-6	-	CASSLAGDSPLHF	TGCGCCAGCAGCTTGGCGGGGGACTCACCCCTCCACTTT
TRBV5-1	-	TRBJ2-3	many	CASSLAGVPSTDTQYF	TGCGCCAGCAGCTTGGCGGGGGTGCCGAGCACAGATACGCAGTATTTT
TRBV7-2	TRBD1	TRBJ2-5	-	CASSLVRAGGRETQYF	TGTGCCAGCAGCTTAGTACGGGCAGGGGGACGAGAGACCCAGTACTTC
TRBV2	-	TRBJ2-7	-	CASSESRGSYEQYF	TGTGCCAGCAGTGAATCGAGAGGGTCCTACGAGCAGTACTTC
TRBV10-3	TRBD1	TRBJ2-7	-	CASSESRDRDSGEQYF	TGCGCCAGCAGTGAGTCTAGGGACAGGGATAGCGGCGAGCAGTACTTC
TRBV28	TRBD2	TRBJ2-4	-	CASSLSRTSGKNIQYF	TGTGCCAGCAGTTTATCCCGGACTAGCGGGAAAAACATTCAGTACTTC
TRBV6-6	-	TRBJ2-1	-	CASKNQGGDEQFF	TGTGCCAGCAAAAACCAAGGGGGAGATGAGCAGTTCTTC
TRBV18	-	TRBJ1-1	once	CASSQTPNTEAFF	TGTGCCAGCTCACAAACGCCGAACACTGAAGCTTTCTTT
TRBV14	-	TRBJ2-7	-	CASSQDGTFYEQYF	TGTGCCAGCAGCCAAGATGGCACCTTCTACGAGCAGTACTTC
TRBV6-1	TRBD2	TRBJ2-7	once	CASTPGLAITYEQYF	TGTGCCAGCACCCCGGGACTAGCTATTACCTACGAGCAGTACTTC
TRBV7-2	TRBD1	TRBJ1-3	once	CASSPRTGENTIYF	TGTGCCAGCAGCCCCAGGACAGGGGAAAACACCATATATTTT
TRBV4-2	-	TRBJ1-6	-	CASSQGGNNSPLHF	TGTGCCAGCAGCCAAGGGGGGAATAATTCACCCCTCCACTTT
TRBV5-1	-	TRBJ2-1	-	CASSFGGAGYVYEQFF	TGCGCCAGCAGCTTTGGGGGCGCCGGCTATGTGTATGAGCAGTTCTTC
TRBV19	-	TRBJ1-4	few	CASNRIATNEKLFF	TGTGCCAGTAACCGCATTGCAACTAATGAAAAACTGTTTTTT
TRBV2	TRBD1	TRBJ1-2	-	CASTGTGRSGYTF	TGTGCCAGCACCGGGACAGGGAGATCCGGCTACACCTTC
TRBV27	TRBD2	TRBJ2-1	-	CATTRGGSSYNEQFF	TGTGCCACCACCCGGGGCGGGAGCTCCTACAATGAGCAGTTCTTC
TRBV27	TRBD2	TRBJ2-3	-	CASSLGAGVPDTQYF	TGTGCCAGCAGTTTAGGGGCGGGAGTCCCAGATACGCAGTATTTT
TRBV11-1	TRBD2	TRBJ2-7	-	CASSLVGTSVAYEQYF	TGTGCCAGCAGCTTAGTTGGGACTAGCGTAGCCTACGAGCAGTACTTC
TRBV4-1	-	TRBJ2-7	once	CASSQESSRPTRAYEQYF	TGCGCCAGCAGCCAAGAGAGTAGCAGGCCCACAAGGGCCTACGAGCAGTACTTC
TRBV28	-	TRBJ1-4	-	CASSQLGGLGEKLFF	TGTGCCAGCAGCCAACTAGGGGGGTTGGGTGAAAAACTGTTTTTT
TRBV4-1	TRBD2	TRBJ2-1	once	CASSQDSGSDEQFF	TGCGCCAGCAGCCAAGATAGCGGGAGCGATGAGCAGTTCTTC
TRBV7-9	TRBD2	TRBJ2-7	-	CASSSGTSGFYEQYF	TGTGCCAGCTCCTCCGGGACTAGCGGGTTCTACGAGCAGTACTTC
TRBV18	-	TRBJ1-5	-	CASSSSGRGSNQPQHF	TGTGCCAGCTCGTCCTCCGGGAGGGGTAGCAATCAGCCCCAGCATTTT